The present T cell receptor (beta chain) was sequenced within a study of cytomegalovirus exposure and HLA in healthy donors. Broader study findings: Among the CMV-associated chains, three were confirmed in vitro as specific for CMV antigens. Sequencing likely caused a cluster of highly shared sequence variants. In a later analysis, productive TCRs from donors in an Asian-associated ancestry cluster reportedly carried fewer N-insertions than the cohort mean. Per a prior analysis, the majority of TCR beta V segments were productive roughly 90% or roughly 30% of the time.

The CDR3 loop spans 13 amino acids. Deletions cut 3 bases from V and 5 bases from J, with 9 bases between. CDR1 is LNHDA, CDR2 SQIVND, per germline (reference sequence). This clone turned up a few times. Its specificity is unknown. PCR amplification relied on 60 Vbeta primers (plus 13 Jbeta primers). The protocol was immunoSEQ multiplex PCR, while the TCRdb copy is restricted to in-frame clones and leaves out a portion. This table has about 120,000 clones, around 74% appearing once. Sequencing input: PBMCs. The source of this sequence is a man aged 55 to 70 in good health and CMV-seropositive. The V call is TRBV19, the J call TRBJ2-3, with D perhaps matching TRBD1 (5 bases). The CDR3 DNA follows: TGTGCCAGTAGTATTGGTCAGGGAGATACGCAGTATTTT. This encodes CASSIGQGDTQYF.